This entry lists 4 T cell receptor beta chains sequenced from one sample in a study of T cells after yellow fever vaccination. MiXCR was run by TCRdb on the 5' RACE reads, yielding one entry per CDR3 protein. The table records hundreds of thousands of distinct CDR3 sequences, about an eighth of them present only once. The sample in question was CD4+ T cells sorted from PBMCs, obtained 15 days after the yellow fever booster vaccination. The source is a man younger than 35 who received the YFV17D yellow fever vaccine.

This clonotype was picked up many times. DNA of the CDR3: TGCAGTGCTAGCCGGACAGGGGTCGATGAGCAGTTCTTC. Translated, it gives CSASRTGVDEQFF. The rearrangement links TRBV20-1 to TRBJ2-1; 9 bases are shared with TRBD1. The CDR3 totals 13 residues. CDR1 and CDR2 from the germline V gene are DFQATT and SNEGSKA (reference sequence). The V gene end was trimmed by 3 bases and the J gene end by 8 bases; junction bases not matched to a gene: 5.

This clonotype was detected only a few times. V is TRBV4-2 and J is TRBJ2-2; 9 positions match TRBD1. Germline V lookup: CDR1 LGHNA, CDR2 YNFKEQ. V was clipped by 3 bases and J by 9 bases; unmatched bases: 8. The CDR3 runs 15 residues. The CDR3 region is CASSQWTGERRELFF. The CDR3 DNA reads TGTGCCAGCAGCCAGTGGACAGGGGAACGGCGGGAGCTGTTTTTT.

V usage is TRBV20-1 and J usage is TRBJ1-2; D is ambiguous. The germline V and J ends were trimmed by 5 bases and 0 bases, with 10 bases remaining between them. The V gene's germline CDR1 is DFQATT and CDR2 SNEGSKA (reference sequence). This CDR3 has 13 amino acids. The CDR3 DNA is TGCAGTGCTCCAGTACAAGCTAACTATGGCTACACCTTC. It encodes CSAPVQANYGYTF.

There are a few counts of this clonotype. The chain carries TRBV7-2 and TRBJ2-7; D is uncertain. Germline V lookup: CDR1 SGHTA, CDR2 FQGNSA. This CDR3 has 13 residues. The V gene lost 4 bases and the J gene lost 1 base, with 8 bases spanning the gap. The CDR3 DNA reads as TGTGCCAGCAGCTGGAAACCTTCCTACGAGCAGTACTTC. As protein: CASSWKPSYEQYF.